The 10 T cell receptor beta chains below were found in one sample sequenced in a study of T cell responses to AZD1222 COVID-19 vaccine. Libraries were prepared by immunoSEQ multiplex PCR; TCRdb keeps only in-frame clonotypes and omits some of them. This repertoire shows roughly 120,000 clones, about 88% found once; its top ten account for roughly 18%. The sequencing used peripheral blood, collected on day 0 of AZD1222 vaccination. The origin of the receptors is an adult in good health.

The CDR3 here is CASSPRHPYEQYF. In DNA, the CDR3 is TGTGCCAGCTCCCCGAGACACCCCTACGAGCAGTACTTC. The chain links TRBV3-1 (or the pseudogene TRBV3-2) to TRBJ2-7; D is unclear. With 8 bases removed from V and 2 bases from J, the gap between germline ends came to 13 bases. Germline V gives CDR1 LGHDT, CDR2 YNNKEL (reference sequence). The CDR3 is 13 amino acids.

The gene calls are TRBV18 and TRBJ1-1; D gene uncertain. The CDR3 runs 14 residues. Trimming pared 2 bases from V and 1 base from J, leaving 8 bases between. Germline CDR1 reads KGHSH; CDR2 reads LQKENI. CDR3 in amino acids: CASSPISENTEAFF. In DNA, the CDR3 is TGTGCCAGCTCACCAATTTCAGAGAACACTGAAGCTTTCTTT. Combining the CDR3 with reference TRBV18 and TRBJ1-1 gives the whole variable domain NAGVMQNPRHLVRRRGQEARLRCSPMKGHSHVYWYRQLPEEGLKFMVYLQKENIIDESGMPKERFSAEFPKEGPSILRIQQVVRGDSAAYFCASSPISENTEAFFGQGTRLTVV.

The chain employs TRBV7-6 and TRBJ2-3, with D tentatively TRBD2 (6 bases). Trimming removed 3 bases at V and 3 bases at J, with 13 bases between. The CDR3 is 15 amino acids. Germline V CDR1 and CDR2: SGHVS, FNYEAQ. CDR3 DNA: TGTGCCAGCAGCTTTAGGGGCGGGATGACAGATACGCAGTATTTT. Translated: CASSFRGGMTDTQYF. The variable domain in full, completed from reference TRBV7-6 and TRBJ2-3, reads GAGVSQSPRYKVTKRGQDVALRCDPISGHVSLYWYRQALGQGPEFLTYFNYEAQQDKSGLPNDRFSAERPEGSISTLTIQRTEQRDSAMYRCASSFRGGMTDTQYFGPGTRLTVL.

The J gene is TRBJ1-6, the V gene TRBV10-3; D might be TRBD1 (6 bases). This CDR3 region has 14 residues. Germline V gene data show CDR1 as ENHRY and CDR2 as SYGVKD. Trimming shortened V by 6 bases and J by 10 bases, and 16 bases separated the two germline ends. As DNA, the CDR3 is TGTGCCATCAGCTCACAGGGAAGGGACTCACCCCTCCACTTT. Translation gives CAISSQGRDSPLHF.

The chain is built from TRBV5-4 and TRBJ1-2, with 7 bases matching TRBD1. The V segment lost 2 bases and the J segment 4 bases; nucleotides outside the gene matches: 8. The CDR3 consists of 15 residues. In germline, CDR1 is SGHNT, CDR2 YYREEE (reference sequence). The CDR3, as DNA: TGTGCCAGCAGCTTACCAGGGGGGATTGCCTATGGCTACACCTTC. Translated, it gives CASSLPGGIAYGYTF.

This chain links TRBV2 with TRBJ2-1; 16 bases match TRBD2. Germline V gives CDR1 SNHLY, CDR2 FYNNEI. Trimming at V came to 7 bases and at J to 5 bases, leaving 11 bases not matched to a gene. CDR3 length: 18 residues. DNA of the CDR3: TGTGCCAGCACCCCCGGAGGGACTAGCGGGAGGGCCGACAATGAGCAGTTCTTC. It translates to CASTPGGTSGRADNEQFF.

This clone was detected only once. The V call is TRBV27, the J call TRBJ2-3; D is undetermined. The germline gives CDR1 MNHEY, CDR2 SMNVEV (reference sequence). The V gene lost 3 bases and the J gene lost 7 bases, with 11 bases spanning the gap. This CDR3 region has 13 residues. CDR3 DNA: TGTGCCAGCAGTTTTACCCAACAGTATACGCAGTATTTT. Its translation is CASSFTQQYTQYF.

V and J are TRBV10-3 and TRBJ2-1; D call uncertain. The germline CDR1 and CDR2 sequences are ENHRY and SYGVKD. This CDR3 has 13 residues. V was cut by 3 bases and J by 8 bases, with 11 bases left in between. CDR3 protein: CAISEGSHDEQFF. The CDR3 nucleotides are TGTGCCATCAGTGAAGGCAGTCACGATGAGCAGTTCTTC.

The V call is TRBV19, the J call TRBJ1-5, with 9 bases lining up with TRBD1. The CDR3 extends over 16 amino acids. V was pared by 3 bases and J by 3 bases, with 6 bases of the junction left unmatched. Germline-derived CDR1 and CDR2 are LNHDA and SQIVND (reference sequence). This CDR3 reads CASSIKQGANNQPQHF. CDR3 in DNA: TGTGCCAGTAGTATTAAACAGGGGGCGAACAATCAGCCCCAGCATTTT.

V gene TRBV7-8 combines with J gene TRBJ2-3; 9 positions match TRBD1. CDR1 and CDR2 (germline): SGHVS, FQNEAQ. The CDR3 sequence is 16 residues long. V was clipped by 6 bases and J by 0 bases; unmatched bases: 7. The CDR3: CASRQDRGVSTDTQYF. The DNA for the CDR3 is TGTGCCAGCAGACAAGACAGGGGGGTTAGCACAGATACGCAGTATTTT.